A selection of T cell receptor beta chains follows, all from one sample in a study of cytomegalovirus exposure and HLA in healthy donors. Method: immunoSEQ multiplex PCR; TCRdb's copy keeps in-frame clones and lacks some. This table holds about 150,000 clones, nearly 80% found once. The material sequenced was PBMCs. These receptors originate from a man aged 25 to 45 in good health and CMV-seropositive. Each CDR3 is given with its conserved first and last residue. D genes are given only for firm matches. Size is stated for part of the rows, as once, few or many counts, or as a class when the clone is expanded.

v_gene	j_gene	abundance	d_gene	CDR3aa	CDR3nt
TRBV7-9	TRBJ2-7	NA	TRBD1	CASSSSGGFYEQYF	TGTGCCAGCAGCTCCTCAGGGGGCTTCTACGAGCAGTACTTC
TRBV19	TRBJ1-3	NA	NA	CASSTGLLPTGNTIYF	TGTGCCAGTAGTACCGGCTTACTACCGACTGGAAACACCATATATTTT
TRBV29-1	TRBJ2-7	NA	NA	CSVDPGTHEQYF	TGCAGCGTTGATCCAGGGACTCACGAGCAGTACTTC
TRBV28	TRBJ1-2	NA	TRBD1	CASSSGGQGDYGYTF	TGTGCCAGCAGTTCCGGTGGACAGGGGGACTATGGCTACACCTTC
TRBV7-2	TRBJ2-3	NA	TRBD2	CASSRLAGAGTDTQYF	TGTGCCAGCAGCCGACTAGCGGGAGCTGGCACAGATACGCAGTATTTT
TRBV28	TRBJ2-7	NA	NA	CASSSPSYEQYF	TGTGCCAGCAGTTCCCCATCCTACGAGCAGTACTTC
TRBV2	TRBJ2-1	NA	NA	CASRHLAGQPYNEQFF	TGTGCCAGCAGACACTTAGCGGGACAGCCCTACAATGAGCAGTTCTTC
TRBV5-1	TRBJ1-1	few	NA	CASSFGTIEAFF	TGCGCCAGCAGCTTCGGGACAATTGAAGCTTTCTTT
TRBV9	TRBJ1-2	NA	NA	CASSSRVGSSPRTYGYTF	TGTGCCAGCAGCTCGCGGGTCGGGAGTTCTCCCCGAACTTATGGCTACACCTTC
TRBV28	TRBJ2-2	NA	NA	CASKWGADTGELFF	TGTGCCAGCAAGTGGGGCGCAGACACCGGGGAGCTGTTTTTT
TRBV9	TRBJ2-7	NA	TRBD1	CASSPGTGAFSYEQYF	TGTGCCAGCAGCCCCGGGACAGGGGCTTTCTCCTACGAGCAGTACTTC
TRBV6-5	TRBJ2-7	NA	NA	CASRHGGGNTYEQYF	TGTGCCAGCAGACATGGGGGCGGAAACACCTACGAGCAGTACTTC
TRBV28	TRBJ1-1	NA	NA	CASSPREGTEAFF	TGTGCCAGCTCCCCCAGGGAGGGCACTGAAGCTTTCTTT
TRBV6-1	TRBJ1-5	NA	NA	CASSLTEDQPQHF	TGTGCCAGCAGCTTGACGGAGGATCAGCCCCAGCATTTT
TRBV28	TRBJ2-7	NA	NA	CASKNRSPYEQYF	TGTGCCAGCAAAAACAGGTCCCCCTACGAGCAGTACTTC
TRBV4-2	TRBJ2-7	NA	TRBD2	CASSQDSWASGRAKQYF	TGTGCCAGCAGCCAAGATTCCTGGGCTAGCGGGAGGGCGAAGCAGTACTTC
TRBV6-6	TRBJ1-5	few	NA	CASSQQINQPQHF	TGTGCCAGCAGCCAACAGATCAATCAGCCCCAGCATTTT
TRBV29-1	TRBJ2-1	few	NA	CSVEQNDSEYNEQFF	TGCAGCGTTGAGCAAAACGACTCCGAATACAATGAGCAGTTCTTC
TRBV9	TRBJ2-5	NA	NA	CASSVAGIGLETQYF	TGTGCCAGCAGCGTAGCCGGGATTGGGCTAGAGACCCAGTACTTC
TRBV6-1	TRBJ2-1	NA	NA	CASSKGLEQFF	TGTGCCAGCAGCAAGGGGCTGGAGCAGTTCTTC
TRBV9	TRBJ1-1	NA	NA	CASSPTARTEAFF	TGTGCCAGCAGCCCGACAGCGCGGACTGAAGCTTTCTTT
TRBV25-1	TRBJ1-2	NA	TRBD1	CASSEQGVTNYGYTF	TGTGCCAGCAGTGAACAGGGGGTTACTAACTATGGCTACACCTTC
TRBV5-4	TRBJ1-1	NA	TRBD1	CASIKALGPGGGGNTEAFF	TGTGCCAGCATCAAGGCCCTGGGTCCAGGGGGTGGTGGGAACACTGAAGCTTTCTTT
TRBV28	TRBJ1-1	NA	NA	CASTWQMNTEAFF	TGTGCCAGCACATGGCAGATGAACACTGAAGCTTTCTTT
TRBV14	TRBJ2-7	few	TRBD1	CASSPGGYREQYF	TGTGCCAGCAGCCCAGGGGGCTATCGGGAGCAGTACTTC
TRBV5-5	TRBJ2-7	NA	NA	CASSLQSDISYEQYF	TGTGCCAGCAGCTTGCAGTCAGACATCTCCTACGAGCAGTACTTC
TRBV4-2	TRBJ2-1	few	TRBD2	CASSHLAGGDNEQFF	TGTGCCAGCAGCCACCTAGCGGGAGGGGACAATGAGCAGTTCTTC
TRBV5-4	TRBJ2-5	NA	TRBD1	CASSSGQGGQETQYF	TGTGCCAGCAGCTCCGGACAGGGCGGCCAAGAGACCCAGTACTTC
TRBV2	TRBJ2-7	NA	TRBD2	CASSATSGVYEQYF	TGTGCCAGCAGCGCTACTAGCGGGGTCTACGAGCAGTACTTC
TRBV2	TRBJ2-7	once	NA	CASSPTGHSSYEQYF	TGTGCCAGCAGCCCAACGGGACACAGCTCCTACGAGCAGTACTTC
TRBV7-6	TRBJ1-5	NA	NA	CASSLANNQPQHF	TGTGCCAGCAGCTTAGCCAACAATCAGCCCCAGCATTTT
TRBV9	TRBJ2-5	NA	TRBD1	CASSVMTGPETQYF	TGTGCCAGCAGCGTCATGACAGGGCCCGAGACCCAGTACTTC
TRBV6-5	TRBJ1-6	few	NA	CASSSTLPYNSPLHF	TGTGCCAGCAGTTCGACACTGCCCTATAATTCACCCCTCCACTTT
TRBV27	TRBJ1-4	NA	NA	CASSLNAGAQEKLFF	TGTGCCAGCAGTTTAAATGCGGGCGCCCAAGAAAAACTGTTTTTT
TRBV28	TRBJ1-2	NA	NA	CASSPDTDSNYGYTF	TGTGCCAGCAGTCCCGACACCGATTCTAACTATGGCTACACCTTC
TRBV2	TRBJ2-3	NA	TRBD1	CASSELTGVSTDTQYF	TGTGCCAGCAGTGAATTGACAGGGGTCAGCACAGATACGCAGTATTTT
TRBV19	TRBJ1-3	NA	NA	CASRASGNTIYF	TGTGCCTCGAGGGCGTCTGGAAACACCATATATTTT
TRBV4-2	TRBJ2-1	NA	NA	CASSQDVGEPYNEQFF	TGTGCCAGCAGCCAAGATGTAGGGGAACCCTACAATGAGCAGTTCTTC
TRBV5-5	TRBJ1-5	few	NA	CASSLHLMRSSNQPQHF	TGTGCCAGCAGCCTCCACCTCATGCGTTCCTCGAATCAGCCCCAGCATTTT
TRBV7-9	TRBJ2-2	NA	NA	CASSHYREIAGELFF	TGTGCCAGCAGCCACTACAGGGAAATCGCCGGGGAGCTGTTTTTT
TRBV7-9	TRBJ2-7	NA	NA	CASSSAGFGDYEQYF	TGTGCCAGCAGCTCCGCGGGCTTCGGGGACTACGAGCAGTACTTC
TRBV7-9	TRBJ2-3	NA	TRBD1	CASSSLKGASTDTQYF	TGTGCCAGCAGCTCCCTAAAGGGGGCTAGCACAGATACGCAGTATTTT
TRBV29-1	TRBJ2-7	NA	NA	CSVGGQGGYEQYF	TGCAGCGTTGGGGGTCAGGGGGGATACGAGCAGTACTTC
TRBV5-4	TRBJ1-4	NA	TRBD1	CASSLSRDSGPATNEKLFF	TGTGCCAGCAGCTTGTCTAGGGACAGCGGTCCCGCAACTAATGAAAAACTGTTTTTT
TRBV5-6	TRBJ2-7	NA	TRBD1	CASSYRDSYEQYF	TGTGCCAGCAGCTACAGGGACAGCTACGAGCAGTACTTC
TRBV7-9	TRBJ1-3	NA	TRBD1	CASSHGQAGNTIYF	TGTGCCAGCAGCCACGGACAGGCAGGAAACACCATATATTTT
TRBV5-1	TRBJ1-3	NA	NA	CASSFRGLPGNTIYF	TGCGCCAGCAGCTTCAGGGGCCTTCCTGGAAACACCATATATTTT
TRBV6-1	TRBJ2-5	NA	NA	CASSELRGPETQYF	TGTGCCAGCAGTGAATTACGGGGTCCGGAGACCCAGTACTTC
TRBV19	TRBJ2-7	NA	NA	CASSPPPPVYEQYF	TGTGCCAGTAGCCCCCCACCCCCGGTCTACGAGCAGTACTTC